These T cell receptor beta chains were read from a single sample in a study of vaccination effects on CD4 cells after COVID-19. These TCRs' antigens remain unknown. Data came from immunoSEQ multiplex PCR; TCRdb stores just in-frame clones and leaves some out. The sample has around 63,000 clones, over 70% seen once. Material: CD4+ T cells from PBMCs cultured with HCoV-OC43 spike peptides, obtained before COVID-19 vaccination. The receptors stem from a human donor who received a COVID-19 vaccine. Both conserved end residues are part of each CDR3. Each record gives: J gene, V gene, clone size, D gene, CDR3 DNA, CDR3 protein. A D gene is named only where the DNA matches it firmly. Clone size is shown for a subset of rows, as once, few, many or a class of expanded clone.

J gene: TRBJ1-2; V gene: TRBV6-6; clone size: NA; D gene: TRBD1; CDR3 DNA: TGTGCCAGCAGTTACTCGACAGGGGTTGGCTACACCTTC; CDR3 protein: CASSYSTGVGYTF
J gene: TRBJ2-1; V gene: TRBV5-8; clone size: NA; D gene: NA; CDR3 DNA: TGTGCCAGCAGCTTGGAACTGAGGGGGCAGTTCTTC; CDR3 protein: CASSLELRGQFF
J gene: TRBJ1-5; V gene: TRBV7-8; clone size: NA; D gene: NA; CDR3 DNA: TGTGCCAGCAGCCCGACGAGCAGGGATGTGTATAGCAATCAGCCCCAGCATTTT; CDR3 protein: CASSPTSRDVYSNQPQHF
J gene: TRBJ2-2; V gene: TRBV5-4; clone size: NA; D gene: TRBD1; CDR3 DNA: TGTGCCAGCACCCCCAGACAGGGGGCGGACACCGGGGAGCTGTTTTTT; CDR3 protein: CASTPRQGADTGELFF
J gene: TRBJ2-5; V gene: TRBV9; clone size: NA; D gene: NA; CDR3 DNA: TGTGCCAGCAGTTGGAGAGGGACCGGAGAGACCCAGTACTTC; CDR3 protein: CASSWRGTGETQYF
J gene: TRBJ2-5; V gene: TRBV19; clone size: NA; D gene: TRBD2; CDR3 DNA: TGTGCCAGTAGGGAGATAGCGGGGGGCCAAGAGACCCAGTACTTC; CDR3 protein: CASREIAGGQETQYF
J gene: TRBJ1-2; V gene: TRBV6-5; clone size: once; D gene: NA; CDR3 DNA: TGTGCCAGCGTGCGGAGGGGTCTCTCCTATGGCTACACCTTC; CDR3 protein: CASVRRGLSYGYTF
J gene: TRBJ1-3; V gene: TRBV9; clone size: few; D gene: NA; CDR3 DNA: TGTGCCAGCAGCGTAGGGAGCTCTGGAAACACCATATATTTT; CDR3 protein: CASSVGSSGNTIYF
J gene: TRBJ2-4; V gene: TRBV18; clone size: NA; D gene: NA; CDR3 DNA: TGTGCCAGCTCACTAACCAGGACAGTCCCCGGTACGGCCAAAAACATTCAGTACTTC; CDR3 protein: CASSLTRTVPGTAKNIQYF
J gene: TRBJ2-3; V gene: TRBV7-2; clone size: NA; D gene: NA; CDR3 DNA: TGTGCCAGCAGCCTGGAAGCGGGAGATACGCAGTATTTT; CDR3 protein: CASSLEAGDTQYF
J gene: TRBJ2-5; V gene: TRBV5-1; clone size: NA; D gene: TRBD1; CDR3 DNA: TGCGCCAGCAGCACCCGGGACAGGGGTCTCCAAGAGACCCAGTACTTC; CDR3 protein: CASSTRDRGLQETQYF
J gene: TRBJ2-3; V gene: TRBV19; clone size: NA; D gene: NA; CDR3 DNA: TGTGCCAGTAGTATTTTGGGAAAGCGGCCAGATACGCAGTATTTT; CDR3 protein: CASSILGKRPDTQYF
J gene: TRBJ1-2; V gene: TRBV3-1/TRBV3-2; clone size: NA; D gene: NA; CDR3 DNA: TGTGCCAGCAGTCCAAGAAATGTCGGGGGCGGCTACACCTTC; CDR3 protein: CASSPRNVGGGYTF
J gene: TRBJ2-1; V gene: TRBV2; clone size: NA; D gene: NA; CDR3 DNA: TGTGCCAGCAGTGGGTGGGACGGAGGGATCAATGAGCAGTTCTTC; CDR3 protein: CASSGWDGGINEQFF
J gene: TRBJ1-1; V gene: TRBV5-1; clone size: NA; D gene: NA; CDR3 DNA: TGCGCCAGCAGCTTTATGAACACTGAAGCTTTCTTT; CDR3 protein: CASSFMNTEAFF
J gene: TRBJ2-2; V gene: TRBV30; clone size: few; D gene: NA; CDR3 DNA: TGTGCCTGGTCGGGAATGTTCTACACCGGGGAGCTGTTTTTT; CDR3 protein: CAWSGMFYTGELFF
J gene: TRBJ1-4; V gene: TRBV4-1; clone size: NA; D gene: TRBD1; CDR3 DNA: TGCGCCAGCAGCCCGGTGGGCAGGGGGCGAACTAATGAAAAACTGTTTTTT; CDR3 protein: CASSPVGRGRTNEKLFF
J gene: TRBJ2-1; V gene: TRBV5-5; clone size: NA; D gene: TRBD1; CDR3 DNA: TGTGCCAGCAGCAGGGGGACAGGGAGCTCCTACAATGAGCAGTTCTTC; CDR3 protein: CASSRGTGSSYNEQFF
J gene: TRBJ1-1; V gene: TRBV7-3; clone size: few; D gene: NA; CDR3 DNA: TGTGCCAGCAGCTTGTCAAGGGAGACTGAAGCTTTCTTT; CDR3 protein: CASSLSRETEAFF
J gene: TRBJ2-3; V gene: TRBV6-5; clone size: NA; D gene: NA; CDR3 DNA: TGTGCCAGCAGTTACCTCCGGAGAGGGACCACAGATACGCAGTATTTT; CDR3 protein: CASSYLRRGTTDTQYF
J gene: TRBJ1-3; V gene: TRBV7-9; clone size: few; D gene: NA; CDR3 DNA: TGTGCCAGCAGCTGGTGGGGGTCTGGAAACACCATATATTTT; CDR3 protein: CASSWWGSGNTIYF
J gene: TRBJ2-5; V gene: TRBV25-1; clone size: NA; D gene: TRBD1; CDR3 DNA: TGTGCCAGCAGTGGGGACAGGGGGCAAGAGACCCAGTACTTC; CDR3 protein: CASSGDRGQETQYF
J gene: TRBJ2-6; V gene: TRBV18; clone size: once; D gene: TRBD1; CDR3 DNA: TGTGCCAGCTCACCGGTCAGGGGGCATGGTTCTGGGGCCAACGTCCTGACTTTC; CDR3 protein: CASSPVRGHGSGANVLTF
J gene: TRBJ1-1; V gene: TRBV6-6; clone size: NA; D gene: NA; CDR3 DNA: TGTGCCAGCAGTCCTTCCTCGGGGGGCACTGAAGCTTTCTTT; CDR3 protein: CASSPSSGGTEAFF
J gene: TRBJ2-1; V gene: TRBV11-2; clone size: NA; D gene: NA; CDR3 DNA: TGTGCCAGCAGCTTAACAGTGGAAAGCTACAATGAGCAGTTCTTC; CDR3 protein: CASSLTVESYNEQFF
J gene: TRBJ1-2; V gene: TRBV3-1/TRBV3-2; clone size: few; D gene: TRBD1; CDR3 DNA: TGTGCCAGCAGCCAAGGGACAGGGGTAAGAGGCTACACCTTC; CDR3 protein: CASSQGTGVRGYTF
J gene: TRBJ1-1; V gene: TRBV5-1; clone size: NA; D gene: NA; CDR3 DNA: TGCGCCAGCAGCTTGGCCGTAACAGTAAACACTGAAGCTTTCTTT; CDR3 protein: CASSLAVTVNTEAFF
J gene: TRBJ2-2; V gene: TRBV6-2/TRBV6-3; clone size: NA; D gene: NA; CDR3 DNA: TGTGCCAGCAGTAGGAGGGGCGTGAACACCGGGGAGCTGTTTTTT; CDR3 protein: CASSRRGVNTGELFF
J gene: TRBJ1-6; V gene: TRBV12-3/TRBV12-4; clone size: NA; D gene: NA; CDR3 DNA: TGTGCCAGCAGTTTATCCAATAATTCACCCCTCCACTTT; CDR3 protein: CASSLSNNSPLHF
J gene: TRBJ1-4; V gene: TRBV5-6; clone size: NA; D gene: TRBD1; CDR3 DNA: TGTGCCAGCAGCTATCAAACAGGGGGCGCTACCAATGAAAAACTGTTTTTT; CDR3 protein: CASSYQTGGATNEKLFF
J gene: TRBJ1-2; V gene: TRBV7-8; clone size: NA; D gene: NA; CDR3 DNA: TGTGCCAGCAGCTTAGGACCGGCCAATGGCTACACCTTC; CDR3 protein: CASSLGPANGYTF
J gene: TRBJ1-5; V gene: TRBV6-5; clone size: NA; D gene: TRBD1; CDR3 DNA: TGTGCCAGCAGTCGCAAAACAGGGGGCCAGGGGCCCCAGCATTTT; CDR3 protein: CASSRKTGGQGPQHF
J gene: TRBJ1-2; V gene: TRBV7-2; clone size: NA; D gene: NA; CDR3 DNA: TGTGCCAGCAGCCCCCGAATGAAGAACTATGGCTACACCTTC; CDR3 protein: CASSPRMKNYGYTF
J gene: TRBJ1-6; V gene: TRBV7-2; clone size: NA; D gene: NA; CDR3 DNA: TGTGCCAGCAGCCTTACCCCGTCACCCCTCCACTTT; CDR3 protein: CASSLTPSPLHF
J gene: TRBJ2-2; V gene: TRBV6-6; clone size: NA; D gene: TRBD2; CDR3 DNA: TGTGCCAGCAGGGCGGGGGGGCTGGCCGGGGAGCTGTTTTTT; CDR3 protein: CASRAGGLAGELFF
J gene: TRBJ1-1; V gene: TRBV7-2; clone size: NA; D gene: NA; CDR3 DNA: TGTGCCAGCAGCTTAGCGCTGTTAGTGGGGGGAACTGAAGCTTTCTTT; CDR3 protein: CASSLALLVGGTEAFF
J gene: TRBJ2-5; V gene: TRBV5-6; clone size: NA; D gene: NA; CDR3 DNA: TGTGCCAGCAGCTTGTTTCAGGGGTCGCAAGAGACCCAGTACTTC; CDR3 protein: CASSLFQGSQETQYF
J gene: TRBJ1-1; V gene: TRBV5-1; clone size: NA; D gene: NA; CDR3 DNA: TGCGCCAGCAGCGCCAGCGCGACGGCCAACACTGAAGCTTTCTTT; CDR3 protein: CASSASATANTEAFF
J gene: TRBJ2-3; V gene: TRBV3-1/TRBV3-2; clone size: NA; D gene: NA; CDR3 DNA: TGTGCCAGCAGCCAAGCAGATACGCAGTATTTT; CDR3 protein: CASSQADTQYF
J gene: TRBJ1-1; V gene: TRBV7-2; clone size: NA; D gene: NA; CDR3 DNA: TGTGCCAGCAGCTTAATCGCGGCAGGGAGAAACACTGAAGCTTTCTTT; CDR3 protein: CASSLIAAGRNTEAFF